This record concerns one T cell receptor beta chain sequence. Antigen: not known. The entry originates in a study of T cells in Graves' hyperthyroidism and ophthalmopathy. No ophthalmopathy progression within 18 months constituted stable Graves' hyperthyroidism. Findings of the study overall: Expanded thyroid clonotypes (above 0.001) were mostly also found in blood.

Amplified regions were TCR beta CDR3 sequences from RNA transcripts. The primer set for the first-round RT-PCR of the TCR CDR3 was HTBI. From the multiplex PCR reads, TCRdb called clonotypes with MiXCR, one entry per CDR3 protein. Counted here are about 540,000 distinct CDR3 sequences, just over 45% occurring once; the ten biggest clones make up about 7.8%. This CDR3 region has 15 residues. The V gene lost 5 bases and the J gene lost 0 bases, with 10 bases spanning the gap. The sample taken for sequencing was peripheral blood or thyroid tissue (not recorded which). This chain connects TRBV12-3 or TRBV12-4 to TRBJ1-4; D is uncertain. This clonotype was obtained from a woman aged 18-29 years with Graves' hyperthyroidism. The chain's CDR3 is CASSLPRSTNEKLFF. In DNA form, the CDR3 reads TGTGCCAGCAGTCTACCACGGTCAACTAATGAAAAACTGTTTTTT.